Sequencing of this TCR beta chain was carried out in a study of blood T cells in healthy people across ages. The CDR3 has 15 amino acids. Per the germline V gene, CDR1 is MNHEY and CDR2 is SVGAGI. The V and J ends lost 5 bases and 0 bases respectively, with 14 bases between them. The use of a sample-barcoded 5' primer and a J-beta primer mix characterized a second PCR of about 7 to 12 cycles. Each single sample gave us at least 3 million CDR3-containing paired-end reads. TCRdb analysed the 5' RACE reads with MiXCR anew, one entry per CDR3 protein. This repertoire shows some 640,000 distinct CDR3 sequences, under 30% found once; its top ten account for 15% to 18%. The authors isolated at least 6.5 million PBMCs per sample. Concerning this clonotype: It may be a read error: a sequence one base away is much more abundant.

The TCR comes from a woman aged 80 or over in good health. Sequences were obtained from blood. The chain couples TRBV6-5 to TRBJ2-7; weak D call: TRBD1 (5 bases). DNA for the CDR3: TGTGCCAGCAGTCGAAGGGGTCGTAGCTCCTACGAGCAGTACTTC. Residues: CASSRRGRSSYEQYF.